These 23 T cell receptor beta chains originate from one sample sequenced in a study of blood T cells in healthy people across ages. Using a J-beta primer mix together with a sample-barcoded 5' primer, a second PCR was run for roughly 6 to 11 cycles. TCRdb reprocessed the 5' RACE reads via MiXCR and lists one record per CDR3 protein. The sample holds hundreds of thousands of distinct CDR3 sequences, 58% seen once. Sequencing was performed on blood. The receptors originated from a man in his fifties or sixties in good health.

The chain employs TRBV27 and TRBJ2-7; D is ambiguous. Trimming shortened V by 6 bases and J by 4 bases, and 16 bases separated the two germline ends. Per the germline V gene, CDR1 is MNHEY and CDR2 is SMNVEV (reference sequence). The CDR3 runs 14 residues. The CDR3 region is CASSQGPQRYEQYF. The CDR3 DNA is TGTGCCAGCAGCCAAGGGCCCCAAAGGTACGAGCAGTACTTC.

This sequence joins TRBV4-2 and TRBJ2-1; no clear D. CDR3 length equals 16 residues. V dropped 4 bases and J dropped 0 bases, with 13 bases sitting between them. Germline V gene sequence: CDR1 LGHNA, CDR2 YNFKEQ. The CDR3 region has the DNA TGTGCCAGCAGCCCAACCGGAGAGCGCTCCTACAATGAGCAGTTCTTC. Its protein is CASSPTGERSYNEQFF.

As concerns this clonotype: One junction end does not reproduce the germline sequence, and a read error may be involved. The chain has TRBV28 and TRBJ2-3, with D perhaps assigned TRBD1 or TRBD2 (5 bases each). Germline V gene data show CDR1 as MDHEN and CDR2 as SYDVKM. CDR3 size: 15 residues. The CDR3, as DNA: TGTGCCAGCACCCATCTAGGGGCTAGCACTGATACGCAGTATTTT. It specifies CASTHLGASTDTQYF.

CDR3 coding DNA: TGTGCCAGCAGCAGTTCCCGGGGCAAAGGGAACACTGAAGCTTTCTTT. It codes for CASSSSRGKGNTEAFF. The chain is built from TRBV21-1 and TRBJ1-1; the D call of TRBD1 is as the table states it, not checked on the DNA. TRBV21-1 is a known pseudogene. The CDR3 is 16 residues long.

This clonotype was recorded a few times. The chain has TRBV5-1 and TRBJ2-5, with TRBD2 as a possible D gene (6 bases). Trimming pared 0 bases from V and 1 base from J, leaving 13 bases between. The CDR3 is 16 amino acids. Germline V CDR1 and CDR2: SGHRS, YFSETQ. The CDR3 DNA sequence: TGCGCCAGCAGCTTGGTTGCCCGGGGGACCCAAGAGACCCAGTACTTC. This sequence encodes CASSLVARGTQETQYF. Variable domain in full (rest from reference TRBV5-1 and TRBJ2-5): KAGVTQTPRYLIKTRGQQVTLSCSPISGHRSVSWYQQTPGQGLQFLFEYFSETQRNKGNFPGRFSGRQFSNSRSEMNVSTLELGDSALYLCASSLVARGTQETQYFGPGTRLLVL.

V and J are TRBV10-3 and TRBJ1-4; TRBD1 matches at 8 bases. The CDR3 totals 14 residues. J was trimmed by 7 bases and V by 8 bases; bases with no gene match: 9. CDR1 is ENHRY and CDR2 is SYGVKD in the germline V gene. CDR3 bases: TGTGCCATCGGGGCGGACAGGGCTGGTGAAAAACTGTTTTTT. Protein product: CAIGADRAGEKLFF.

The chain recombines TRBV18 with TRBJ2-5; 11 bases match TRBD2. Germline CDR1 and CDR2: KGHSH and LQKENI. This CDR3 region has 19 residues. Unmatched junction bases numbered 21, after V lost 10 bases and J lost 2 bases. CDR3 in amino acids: CATNPRDITGTSGQETQYF. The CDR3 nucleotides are TGTGCCACCAACCCCCGGGACATTACCGGGACTAGCGGTCAAGAGACCCAGTACTTC. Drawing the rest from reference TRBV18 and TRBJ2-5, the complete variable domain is NAGVMQNPRHLVRRRGQEARLRCSPMKGHSHVYWYRQLPEEGLKFMVYLQKENIIDESGMPKERFSAEFPKEGPSILRIQQVVRGDSAAYFCATNPRDITGTSGQETQYFGPGTRLLVL.

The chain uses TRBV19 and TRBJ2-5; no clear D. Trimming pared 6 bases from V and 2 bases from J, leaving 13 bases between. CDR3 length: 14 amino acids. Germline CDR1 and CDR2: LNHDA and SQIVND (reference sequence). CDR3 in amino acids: CASRDRRVQETQYF. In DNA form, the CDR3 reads TGTGCCAGTAGGGACCGGCGAGTTCAAGAGACCCAGTACTTC.

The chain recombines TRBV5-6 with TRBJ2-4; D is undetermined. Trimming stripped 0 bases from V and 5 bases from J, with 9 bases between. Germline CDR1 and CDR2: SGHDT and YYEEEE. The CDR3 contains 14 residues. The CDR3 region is CASSLDFRENIQYF. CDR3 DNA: TGTGCCAGCAGCTTGGATTTTAGGGAAAACATTCAGTACTTC. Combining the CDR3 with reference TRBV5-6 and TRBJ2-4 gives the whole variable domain DAGVTQSPTHLIKTRGQQVTLRCSPKSGHDTVSWYQQALGQGPQFIFQYYEEEERQRGNFPDRFSGHQFPNYSSELNVNALLLGDSALYLCASSLDFRENIQYFGAGTRLSVL.

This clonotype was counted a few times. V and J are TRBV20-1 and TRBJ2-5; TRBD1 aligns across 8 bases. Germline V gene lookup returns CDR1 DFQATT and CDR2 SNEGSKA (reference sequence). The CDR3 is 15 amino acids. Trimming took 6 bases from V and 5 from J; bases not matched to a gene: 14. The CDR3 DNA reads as TGCAGTGCCAACGAGCCTCTCAGGGGGCTGGAGACCCAGTACTTC. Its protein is CSANEPLRGLETQYF.

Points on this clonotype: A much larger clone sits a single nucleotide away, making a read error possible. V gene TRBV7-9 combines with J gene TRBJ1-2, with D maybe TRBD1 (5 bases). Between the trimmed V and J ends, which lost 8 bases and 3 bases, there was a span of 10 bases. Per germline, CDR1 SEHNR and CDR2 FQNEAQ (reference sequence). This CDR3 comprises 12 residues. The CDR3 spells CASQDKDYGYTF. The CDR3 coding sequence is TGTGCCAGCCAGGACAAGGACTATGGCTACACCTTC.

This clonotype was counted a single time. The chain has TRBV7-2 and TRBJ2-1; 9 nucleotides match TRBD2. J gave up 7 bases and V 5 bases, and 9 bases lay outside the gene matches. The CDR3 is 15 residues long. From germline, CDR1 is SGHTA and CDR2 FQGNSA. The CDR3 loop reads CASSAERGAGNEQFF. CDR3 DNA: TGTGCCAGCAGCGCCGAGCGGGGGGCGGGGAATGAGCAGTTCTTC.

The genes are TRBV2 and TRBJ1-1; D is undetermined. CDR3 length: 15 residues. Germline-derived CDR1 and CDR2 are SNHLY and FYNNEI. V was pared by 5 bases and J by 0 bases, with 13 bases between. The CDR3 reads CASSPSTVMNTEAFF. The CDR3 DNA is TGTGCCAGCAGTCCCTCCACAGTCATGAACACTGAAGCTTTCTTT.

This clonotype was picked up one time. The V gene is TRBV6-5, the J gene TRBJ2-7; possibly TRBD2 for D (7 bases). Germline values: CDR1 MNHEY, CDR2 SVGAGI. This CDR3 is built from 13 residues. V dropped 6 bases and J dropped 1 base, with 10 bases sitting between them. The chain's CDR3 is CASRGGDSYEQYF. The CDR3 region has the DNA TGTGCCAGCAGAGGGGGGGATTCCTACGAGCAGTACTTC.

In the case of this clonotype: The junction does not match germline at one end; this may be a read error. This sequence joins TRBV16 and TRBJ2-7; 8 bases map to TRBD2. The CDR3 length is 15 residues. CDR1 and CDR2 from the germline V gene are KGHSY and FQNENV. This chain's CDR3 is CVSSQSRGGSYEQYF. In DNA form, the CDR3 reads TGTGTCAGCAGCCAATCACGGGGGGGATCCTACGAGCAGTACTTC.

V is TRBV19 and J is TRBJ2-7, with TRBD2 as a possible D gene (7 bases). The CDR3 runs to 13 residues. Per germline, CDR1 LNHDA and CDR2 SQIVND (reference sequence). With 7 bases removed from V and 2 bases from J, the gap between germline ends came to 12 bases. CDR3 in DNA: TGTGCCAGTACGGGGGGCAGGGCCTACGAGCAGTACTTC. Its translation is CASTGGRAYEQYF.

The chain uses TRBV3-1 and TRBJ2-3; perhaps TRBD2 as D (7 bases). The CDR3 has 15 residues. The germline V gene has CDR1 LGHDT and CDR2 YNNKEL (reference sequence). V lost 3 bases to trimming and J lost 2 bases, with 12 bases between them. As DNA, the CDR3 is TGTGCCAGCAGCCATTGGGGGGGCGACACAGATACGCAGTATTTT. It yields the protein CASSHWGGDTDTQYF.

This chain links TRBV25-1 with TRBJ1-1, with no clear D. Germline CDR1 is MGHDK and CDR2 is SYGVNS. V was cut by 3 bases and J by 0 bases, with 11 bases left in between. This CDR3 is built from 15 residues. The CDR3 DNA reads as TGTGCCAGCAGTGATTCCCGACGGCTGAACACTGAAGCTTTCTTT. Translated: CASSDSRRLNTEAFF.

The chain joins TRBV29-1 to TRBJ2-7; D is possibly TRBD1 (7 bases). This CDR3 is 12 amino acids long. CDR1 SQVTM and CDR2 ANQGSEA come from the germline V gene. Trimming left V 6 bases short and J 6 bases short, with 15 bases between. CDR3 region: CSVFGGQREQYF. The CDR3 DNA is TGCAGCGTCTTCGGGGGACAGCGCGAGCAGTACTTC.

The CDR3 nucleotides are TGTGCCGGGTCGGCTTACAATGAGCAGTACTTC. Amino acids: CAGSAYNEQYF. The chain employs TRBV2 and TRBJ2-5; D gene unclear. V was pared by 11 bases and J by 11 bases, with 18 bases between. Germline assignment: CDR1 SNHLY and CDR2 FYNNEI. The CDR3 length is 11 residues.

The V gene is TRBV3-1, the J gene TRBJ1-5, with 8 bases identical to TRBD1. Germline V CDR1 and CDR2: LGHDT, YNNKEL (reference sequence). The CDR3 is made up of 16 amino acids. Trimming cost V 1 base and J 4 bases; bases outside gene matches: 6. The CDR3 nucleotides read TGTGCCAGCAGCCAAGGTTCAGGGGGCGGGAATCAGCCCCAGCATTTT. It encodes CASSQGSGGGNQPQHF.

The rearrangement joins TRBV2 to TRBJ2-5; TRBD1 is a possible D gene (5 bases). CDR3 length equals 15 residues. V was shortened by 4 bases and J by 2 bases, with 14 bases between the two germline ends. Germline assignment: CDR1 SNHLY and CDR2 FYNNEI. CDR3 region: CASSAATARQETQYF. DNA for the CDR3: TGTGCCAGCAGTGCGGCGACAGCTCGTCAAGAGACCCAGTACTTC. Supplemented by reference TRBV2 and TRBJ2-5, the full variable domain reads EPEVTQTPSHQVTQMGQEVILRCVPISNHLYFYWYRQILGQKVEFLVSFYNNEISEKSEIFDDQFSVERPDGSNFTLKIRSTKLEDSAMYFCASSAATARQETQYFGPGTRLLVL.

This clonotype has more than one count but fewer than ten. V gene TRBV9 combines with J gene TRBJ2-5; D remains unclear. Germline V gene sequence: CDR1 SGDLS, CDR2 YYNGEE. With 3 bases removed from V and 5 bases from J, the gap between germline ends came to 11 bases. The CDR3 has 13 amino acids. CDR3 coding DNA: TGTGCCAGCAGCGAGACACCTCTGGAGACCCAGTACTTC. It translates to CASSETPLETQYF.